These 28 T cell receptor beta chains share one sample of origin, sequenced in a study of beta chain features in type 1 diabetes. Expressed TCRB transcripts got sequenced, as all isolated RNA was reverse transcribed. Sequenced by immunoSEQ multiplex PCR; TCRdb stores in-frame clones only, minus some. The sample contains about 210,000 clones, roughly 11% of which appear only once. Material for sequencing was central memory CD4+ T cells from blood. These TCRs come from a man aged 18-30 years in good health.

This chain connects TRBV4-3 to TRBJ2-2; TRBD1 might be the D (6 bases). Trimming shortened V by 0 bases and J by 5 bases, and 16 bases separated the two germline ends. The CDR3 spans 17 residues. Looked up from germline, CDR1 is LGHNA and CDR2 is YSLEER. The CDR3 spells CASSQDVWQGRTGELFF. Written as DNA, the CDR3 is TGCGCCAGCAGCCAAGATGTTTGGCAGGGGCGAACCGGGGAGCTGTTTTTT.

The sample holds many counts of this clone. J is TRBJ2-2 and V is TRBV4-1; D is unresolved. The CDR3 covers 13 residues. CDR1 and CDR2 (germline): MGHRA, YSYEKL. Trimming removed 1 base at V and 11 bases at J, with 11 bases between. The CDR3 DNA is TGCGCCAGCAGCCAAGTTTCGTCAGAAGAGCTGTTTTTT. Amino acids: CASSQVSSEELFF.

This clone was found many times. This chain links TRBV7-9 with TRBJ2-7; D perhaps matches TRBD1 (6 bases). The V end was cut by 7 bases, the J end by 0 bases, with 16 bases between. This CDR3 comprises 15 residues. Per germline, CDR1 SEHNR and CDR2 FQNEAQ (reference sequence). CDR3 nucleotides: TGTGCCAGCACCAAGGACAGCCAGAGCTCCTACGAGCAGTACTTC. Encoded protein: CASTKDSQSSYEQYF.

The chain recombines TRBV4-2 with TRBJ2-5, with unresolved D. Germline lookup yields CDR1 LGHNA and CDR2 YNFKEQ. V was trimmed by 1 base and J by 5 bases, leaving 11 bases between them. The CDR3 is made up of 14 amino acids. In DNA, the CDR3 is TGTGCCAGCAGCCAAGTAACAGACCTGGAGACCCAGTACTTC. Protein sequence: CASSQVTDLETQYF.

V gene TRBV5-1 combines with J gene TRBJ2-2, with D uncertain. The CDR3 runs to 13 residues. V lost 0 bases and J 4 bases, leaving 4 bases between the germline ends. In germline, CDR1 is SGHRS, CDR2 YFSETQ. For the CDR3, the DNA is TGCGCCAGCAGCTTGGGCGCCACCGGGGAGCTGTTTTTT. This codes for CASSLGATGELFF.

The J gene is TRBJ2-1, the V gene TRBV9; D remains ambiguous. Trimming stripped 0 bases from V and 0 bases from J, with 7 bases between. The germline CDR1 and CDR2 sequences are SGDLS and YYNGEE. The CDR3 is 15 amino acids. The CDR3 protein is CASSVDSGSYNEQFF. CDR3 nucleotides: TGTGCCAGCAGCGTAGATAGTGGCTCCTACAATGAGCAGTTCTTC.

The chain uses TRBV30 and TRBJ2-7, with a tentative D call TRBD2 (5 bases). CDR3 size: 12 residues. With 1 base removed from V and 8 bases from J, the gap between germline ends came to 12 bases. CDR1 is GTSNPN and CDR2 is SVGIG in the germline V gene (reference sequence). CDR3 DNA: TGTGCCTGGAGTGGTCGTGGAGGCAAGCAGTACTTC. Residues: CAWSGRGGKQYF. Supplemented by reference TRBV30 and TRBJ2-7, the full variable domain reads SQTIHQWPATLVQPVGSPLSLECTVEGTSNPNLYWYRQAAGRGLQLLFYSVGIGQISSEVPQNLSASRPQDRQFILSSKKLLLSDSGFYLCAWSGRGGKQYFGPGTRLTVT.

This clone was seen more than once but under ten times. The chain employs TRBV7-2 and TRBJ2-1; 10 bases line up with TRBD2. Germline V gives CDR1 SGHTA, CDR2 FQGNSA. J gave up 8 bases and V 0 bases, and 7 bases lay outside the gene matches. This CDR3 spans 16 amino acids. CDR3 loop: CASSLASLAGVHEQFF. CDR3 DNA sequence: TGTGCCAGCAGCTTAGCTTCTCTAGCGGGAGTTCATGAGCAGTTCTTC.

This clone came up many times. CDR3 residues: CASSHPDRNTEAFF. The CDR3 DNA reads TGCGCCAGCAGCCACCCCGACAGGAACACTGAAGCTTTCTTT. The chain has TRBV4-1 and TRBJ1-1; perhaps TRBD1 as D (5 bases). The germline gives CDR1 MGHRA, CDR2 YSYEKL. This CDR3 is built from 14 residues. The V and J ends lost 3 bases and 1 base respectively, with 9 bases between them.

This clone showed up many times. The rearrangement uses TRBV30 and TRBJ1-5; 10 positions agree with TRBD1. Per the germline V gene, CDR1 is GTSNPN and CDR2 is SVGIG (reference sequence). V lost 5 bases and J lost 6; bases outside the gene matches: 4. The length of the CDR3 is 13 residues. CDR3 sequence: CAWDRGLLQPQHF. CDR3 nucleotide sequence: TGTGCCTGGGACAGGGGGCTTCTTCAGCCCCAGCATTTT.

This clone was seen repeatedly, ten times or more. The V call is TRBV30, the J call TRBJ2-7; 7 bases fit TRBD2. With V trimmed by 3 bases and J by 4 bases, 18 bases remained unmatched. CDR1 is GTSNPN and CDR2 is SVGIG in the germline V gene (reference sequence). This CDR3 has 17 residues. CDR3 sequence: CAWRPFAGVSLRYEQYF. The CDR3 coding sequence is TGTGCCTGGAGGCCTTTCGCGGGAGTGTCCCTGCGGTACGAGCAGTACTTC.

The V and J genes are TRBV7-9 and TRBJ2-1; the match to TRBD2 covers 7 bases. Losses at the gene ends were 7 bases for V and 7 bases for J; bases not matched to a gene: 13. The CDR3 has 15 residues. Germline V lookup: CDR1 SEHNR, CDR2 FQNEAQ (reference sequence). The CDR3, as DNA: TGTGCCAGCACCCCCCTAGGCGGGAGTCGAAATGAGCAGTTCTTC. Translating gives CASTPLGGSRNEQFF.

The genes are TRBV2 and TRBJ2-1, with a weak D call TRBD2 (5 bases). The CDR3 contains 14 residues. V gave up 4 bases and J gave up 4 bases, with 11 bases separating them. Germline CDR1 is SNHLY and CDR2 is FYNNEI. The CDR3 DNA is TGTGCCAGCAGTGTCGAGGGAGCGTACAATGAGCAGTTCTTC. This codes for CASSVEGAYNEQFF. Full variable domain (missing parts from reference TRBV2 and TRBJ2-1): EPEVTQTPSHQVTQMGQEVILRCVPISNHLYFYWYRQILGQKVEFLVSFYNNEISEKSEIFDDQFSVERPDGSNFTLKIRSTKLEDSAMYFCASSVEGAYNEQFFGPGTRLTVL.

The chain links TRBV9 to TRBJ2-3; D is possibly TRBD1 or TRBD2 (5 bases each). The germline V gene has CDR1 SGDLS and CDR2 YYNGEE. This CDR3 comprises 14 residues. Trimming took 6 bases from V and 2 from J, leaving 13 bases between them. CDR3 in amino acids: CASNRDAATDTQYF. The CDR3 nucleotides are TGTGCCAGCAACCGGGACGCAGCCACAGATACGCAGTATTTT.

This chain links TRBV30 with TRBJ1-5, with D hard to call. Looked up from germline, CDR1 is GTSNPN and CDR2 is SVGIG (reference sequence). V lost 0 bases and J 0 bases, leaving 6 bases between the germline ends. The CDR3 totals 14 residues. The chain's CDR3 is CAWSVPYSNQPQHF. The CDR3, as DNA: TGTGCCTGGAGTGTACCCTATAGCAATCAGCCCCAGCATTTT.

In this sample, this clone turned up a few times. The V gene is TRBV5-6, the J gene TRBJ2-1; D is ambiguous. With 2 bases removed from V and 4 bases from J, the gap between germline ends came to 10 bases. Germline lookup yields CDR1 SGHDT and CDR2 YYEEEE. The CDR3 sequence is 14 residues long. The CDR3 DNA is TGTGCCAGCAGCTTAGGACGGGTTTACAATGAGCAGTTCTTC. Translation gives CASSLGRVYNEQFF.

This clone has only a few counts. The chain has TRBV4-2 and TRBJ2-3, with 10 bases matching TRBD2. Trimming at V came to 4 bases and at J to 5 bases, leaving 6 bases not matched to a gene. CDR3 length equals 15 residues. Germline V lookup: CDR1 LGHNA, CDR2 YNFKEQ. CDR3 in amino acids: CASSPRVAGGDTQYF. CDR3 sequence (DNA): TGTGCCAGCAGCCCCCGGGTAGCGGGAGGAGATACGCAGTATTTT.

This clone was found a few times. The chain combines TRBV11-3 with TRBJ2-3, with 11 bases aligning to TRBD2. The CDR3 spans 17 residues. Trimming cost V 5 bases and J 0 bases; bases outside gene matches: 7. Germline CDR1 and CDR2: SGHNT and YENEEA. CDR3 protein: CASSAGTSGSSTDTQYF. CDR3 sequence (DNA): TGTGCCAGCAGCGCCGGGACTAGCGGATCTAGCACAGATACGCAGTATTTT.

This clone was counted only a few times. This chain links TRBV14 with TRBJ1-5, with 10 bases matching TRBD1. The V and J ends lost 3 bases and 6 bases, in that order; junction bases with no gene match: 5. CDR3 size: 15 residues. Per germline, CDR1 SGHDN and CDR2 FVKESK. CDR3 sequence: CASSHRTGGAQPQHF. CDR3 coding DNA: TGTGCCAGCAGCCACCGGACAGGGGGGGCTCAGCCCCAGCATTTT.

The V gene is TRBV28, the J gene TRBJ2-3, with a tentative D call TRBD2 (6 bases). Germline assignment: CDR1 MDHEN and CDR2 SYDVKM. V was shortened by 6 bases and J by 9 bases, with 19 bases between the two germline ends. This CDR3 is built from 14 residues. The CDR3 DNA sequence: TGTGCCAGCAGGCCGGGACTGCACCTTTCGACGCAGTATTTT. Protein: CASRPGLHLSTQYF.

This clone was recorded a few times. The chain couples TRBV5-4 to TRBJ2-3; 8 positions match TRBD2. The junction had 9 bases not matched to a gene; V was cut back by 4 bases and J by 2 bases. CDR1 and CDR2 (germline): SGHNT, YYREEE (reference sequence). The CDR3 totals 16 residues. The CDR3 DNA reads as TGTGCCAGCAGCCCATATCTAGCGGGCGCCACAGATACGCAGTATTTT. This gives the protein CASSPYLAGATDTQYF.

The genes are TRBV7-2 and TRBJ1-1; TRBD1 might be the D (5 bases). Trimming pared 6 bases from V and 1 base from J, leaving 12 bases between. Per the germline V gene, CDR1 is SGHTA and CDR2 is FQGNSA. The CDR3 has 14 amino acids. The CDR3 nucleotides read TGTGCCAGCAGTTACTCCGGGGGGAACACTGAAGCTTTCTTT. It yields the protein CASSYSGGNTEAFF.

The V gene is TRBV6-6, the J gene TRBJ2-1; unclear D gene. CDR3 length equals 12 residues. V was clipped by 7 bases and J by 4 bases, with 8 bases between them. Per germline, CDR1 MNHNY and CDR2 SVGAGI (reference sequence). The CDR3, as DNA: TGTGCCAGCACGGGCAGATACAATGAGCAGTTCTTC. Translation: CASTGRYNEQFF.

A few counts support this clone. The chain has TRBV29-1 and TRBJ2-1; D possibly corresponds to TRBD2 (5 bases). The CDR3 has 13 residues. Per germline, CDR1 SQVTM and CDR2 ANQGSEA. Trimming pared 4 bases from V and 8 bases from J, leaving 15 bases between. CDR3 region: CSVAPLPGDEQFF. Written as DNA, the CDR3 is TGCAGCGTTGCGCCTCTACCCGGGGATGAGCAGTTCTTC.

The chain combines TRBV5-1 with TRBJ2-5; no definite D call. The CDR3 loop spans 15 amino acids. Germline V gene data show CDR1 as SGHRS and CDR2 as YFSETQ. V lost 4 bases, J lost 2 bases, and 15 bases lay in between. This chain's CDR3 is CASSPPWPRQETQYF. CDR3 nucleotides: TGCGCCAGCAGCCCGCCTTGGCCGAGGCAAGAGACCCAGTACTTC.

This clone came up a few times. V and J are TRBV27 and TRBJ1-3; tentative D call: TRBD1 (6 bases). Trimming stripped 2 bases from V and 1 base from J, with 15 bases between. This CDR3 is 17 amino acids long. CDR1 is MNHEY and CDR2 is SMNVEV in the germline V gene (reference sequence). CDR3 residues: CASSLKVPGVSGNTIYF. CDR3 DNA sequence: TGTGCCAGCAGTTTAAAGGTGCCAGGGGTTTCTGGAAACACCATATATTTT.

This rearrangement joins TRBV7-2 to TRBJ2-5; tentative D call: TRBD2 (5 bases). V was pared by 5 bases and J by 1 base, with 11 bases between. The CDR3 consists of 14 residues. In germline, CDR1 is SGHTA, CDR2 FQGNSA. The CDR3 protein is CASSHDYSQETQYF. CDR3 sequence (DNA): TGTGCCAGCAGCCATGACTACTCCCAAGAGACCCAGTACTTC. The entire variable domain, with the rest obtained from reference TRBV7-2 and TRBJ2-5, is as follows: GAGVSQSPSNKVTEKGKDVELRCDPISGHTALYWYRQSLGQGLEFLIYFQGNSAPDKSGLPSDRFSAERTGGSVSTLTIQRTQQEDSAVYLCASSHDYSQETQYFGPGTRLLVL.

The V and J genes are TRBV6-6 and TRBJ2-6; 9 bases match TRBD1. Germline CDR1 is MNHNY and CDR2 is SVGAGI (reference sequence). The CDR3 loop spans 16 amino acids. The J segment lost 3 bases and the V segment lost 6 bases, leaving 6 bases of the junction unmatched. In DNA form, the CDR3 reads TGTGCCAGCAGCCCACAGGGGGCGGGTGGGGCCAACGTCCTGACTTTC. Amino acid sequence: CASSPQGAGGANVLTF.